Below are 14 T cell receptor beta chains sequenced from a single sample in a study of shared clonotypes between healthy human individuals. The assay was immunoSEQ multiplex PCR, and TCRdb's table has in-frame clones only and misses some. The sample contains hundreds of thousands of clones, approximately 95% of which appear only once. Terminally differentiated effector memory CD45RA+ cells were left out of the naive CD8 fraction, which was CD45RO-negative and positively selected for CCR7. Sequencing was carried out using naive CD8+ T cells sorted from blood. Receptor source: a woman under 40 in good health.

This chain uses TRBV10-1 with TRBJ2-2; a possible D gene is TRBD1 (6 bases). The CDR3 is 16 residues long. The germline V gene has CDR1 WNHNN and CDR2 SYGVQD (reference sequence). The V and J ends lost 3 bases and 1 base respectively, with 12 bases between them. CDR3 region: CASSDFQGRNTGELFF. Written as DNA, the CDR3 is TGCGCCAGCAGTGACTTTCAGGGGAGGAACACCGGGGAGCTGTTTTTT.

The chain joins TRBV7-2 to TRBJ2-3; TRBD2 matches at 8 bases. J gave up 2 bases and V 3 bases, and 1 base lay outside the gene matches. The CDR3 has 14 amino acids. Germline V lookup: CDR1 SGHTA, CDR2 FQGNSA. For the CDR3, the DNA is TGTGCCAGCAGCTTTAGCGGGGCCACAGATACGCAGTATTTT. It encodes CASSFSGATDTQYF.

V usage is TRBV20-1 and J usage is TRBJ1-1; D remains ambiguous. V gave up 5 bases and J gave up 7 bases, with 11 bases separating them. CDR3 size: 11 residues. Germline CDR1 and CDR2: DFQATT and SNEGSKA (reference sequence). The CDR3, as DNA: TGCAGTGCTCGGGATGGGCTTGAAGCTTTCTTT. Its protein is CSARDGLEAFF.

The chain recombines TRBV4-1 with TRBJ2-5; tentatively, D is TRBD2 (5 bases). The J call may be wrong; the DNA end is better matched by TRBJ2-7. Germline V gives CDR1 MGHRA, CDR2 YSYEKL. This CDR3 spans 14 amino acids. DNA of the CDR3: TGCGCCAGCAGCCAAGGACTATTATCCTACGAGCAGTACTTC. Translated, it gives CASSQGLLSYEQYF.

The gene calls are TRBV7-2 and TRBJ1-1; D might be TRBD1 (5 bases). Germline values: CDR1 SGHTA, CDR2 FQGNSA. There are 15 residues in the CDR3. The CDR3 DNA sequence: TGTGTCCTACCGCTAACCGGGACTAGGAACACTGAAGCTTTCTTT. Translation: CVLPLTGTRNTEAFF.

The chain combines TRBV4-1 with TRBJ2-7; D not resolved. Germline CDR1 reads MGHRA; CDR2 reads YSYEKL. The CDR3 extends over 12 amino acids. V was cut by 1 base and J by 6 bases, with 7 bases left in between. Written as DNA, the CDR3 is TGCGCCAGCAGCCAAGGGACGGCCGAGCAGTACTTC. Translated: CASSQGTAEQYF.

The rearrangement uses TRBV2 and TRBJ1-2; D remains ambiguous. This CDR3 is built from 13 residues. CDR1 and CDR2 from the germline V gene are SNHLY and FYNNEI. V was pared by 4 bases and J by 2 bases, with 8 bases between. The CDR3 bases are TGTGCCAGCAGTGCGTCCCCAAACTATGGCTACACCTTC. It yields the protein CASSASPNYGYTF.

The gene calls are TRBV14 and TRBJ2-7; 9 bases are shared with TRBD2. The ends lost 2 bases at V and 2 bases at J; junction bases unmatched: 10. Looked up from germline, CDR1 is SGHDN and CDR2 is FVKESK. The CDR3 totals 17 residues. The CDR3 coding sequence is TGTGCCAGCAGCCAACTTGGGGGAGCGGGAGGAACCTACGAGCAGTACTTC. It yields the protein CASSQLGGAGGTYEQYF.

The rearrangement links TRBV28 to TRBJ2-5; TRBD1 agrees at 7 bases. This CDR3 has 14 residues. Germline CDR1 reads MDHEN; CDR2 reads SYDVKM. The J segment lost 3 bases and the V segment lost 5 bases, leaving 6 bases of the junction unmatched. The CDR3 loop is CASSNSGTEETQYF. CDR3 sequence (DNA): TGTGCCAGCAGTAATTCCGGGACAGAAGAGACCCAGTACTTC. The whole variable domain, remainder taken from reference TRBV28 and TRBJ2-5, is DVKVTQSSRYLVKRTGEKVFLECVQDMDHENMFWYRQDPGLGLRLIYFSYDVKMKEKGDIPEGYSVSREKKERFSLILESASTNQTSMYLCASSNSGTEETQYFGPGTRLLVL.

V and J are TRBV9 and TRBJ2-7, with 11 bases aligning to TRBD1. This CDR3 is 15 amino acids long. V lost 4 bases and J lost 5; bases outside the gene matches: 8. Germline V gene lookup returns CDR1 SGDLS and CDR2 YYNGEE. In DNA, the CDR3 is TGTGCCAGCAGCTCCGGACAGGGGGCTTGGGACGAGCAGTACTTC. Translation gives CASSSGQGAWDEQYF.

The V and J genes are TRBV7-8 and TRBJ2-3; D unclear. V shed 4 bases and J shed 2 bases, with 4 bases lying between them. The germline gives CDR1 SGHVS, CDR2 FQNEAQ. This CDR3 has 12 amino acids. This CDR3 reads CASSYNTDTQYF. In nucleotides, the CDR3 is TGTGCCAGCAGCTATAACACAGATACGCAGTATTTT.

The CDR3 here is CASSQAGNQPQHF. The CDR3 DNA follows: TGTGCCAGCAGCCAGGCAGGCAATCAGCCCCAGCATTTT. This chain connects TRBV28 to TRBJ1-5; unclear D gene. The CDR3 has 13 residues. The V end was cut by 6 bases, the J end by 2 bases, with 8 bases between. Per germline, CDR1 MDHEN and CDR2 SYDVKM.

The chain links TRBV11-2 to TRBJ2-7; D not resolved. V lost 1 base to trimming and J lost 3 bases, with 10 bases between them. Germline V CDR1 and CDR2: SGHAT, FQNNGV. The CDR3 loop spans 14 amino acids. CDR3 DNA sequence: TGTGCCAGCAGCTTAGGCACCCAACACTACGAGCAGTACTTC. It is translated as CASSLGTQHYEQYF.

There are a few counts of this clone. This chain connects TRBV6-5 to TRBJ1-1; the D is unclear. Germline-derived CDR1 and CDR2 are MNHEY and SVGAGI. The CDR3 sequence is 14 residues long. Trimming removed 2 bases from V and 2 bases from J, with 9 bases in between. CDR3 in DNA: TGTGCCAGCAGTTACCTGTGGGGAAACACTGAAGCTTTCTTT. Protein product: CASSYLWGNTEAFF.